This entry is about one T cell receptor beta chain. The antigen is undetermined. The data derive from a study of beta chain features in type 1 diabetes. Study outcomes and limitations: A pattern of fewer insertions and more deletions at VDJ junctions was seen in type 1 diabetes patients. For Type 1 diabetes patients, all four CD4+ subsets carried TCRB CDR3s that were moderately but significantly shorter.

V lost 2 bases and J lost 1; bases outside the gene matches: 2. CDR1 and CDR2 (germline): SGHDT, YYEEEE. This CDR3 has 16 residues. As every portion of the isolated RNA was reverse transcribed, the sequencing read expressed TCRB transcripts. The method was immunoSEQ multiplex PCR; TCRdb's version includes in-frame clones alone and lacks a portion of them. The sample has about 120,000 clones; approximately 15% are singletons. Source material: central memory CD4+ T cells from blood. The TCR was taken from a man aged 18 to 30 with type 1 diabetes. V usage is TRBV5-6 and J usage is TRBJ2-3; 12 nucleotides line up with TRBD2. Here the CDR3 reads CASSFRLAGGTDTQYF. The CDR3 coding sequence is TGTGCCAGCAGCTTTAGACTAGCGGGGGGCACAGATACGCAGTATTTT.